The 30 T cell receptor beta chains presented below share a single source sample, sequenced in a study of identical twins. TCRdb ran MiXCR on the 5' RACE reads and lists one entry per CDR3 protein. The table has 1.5 million or so distinct CDR3 sequences, roughly a third seen once. The specimen sequenced was cord blood. The source is a newborn girl in good health.

This clonotype came up once. The J gene is TRBJ1-5, the V gene TRBV7-6, with D possibly TRBD1 on 5 matching bases. The CDR3 has 19 amino acids. The germline CDR1 and CDR2 sequences are SGHVS and FNYEAQ. Deletions cut 5 bases from V and 0 bases from J, with 23 bases between. The CDR3 bases are TGTGCCAGCAGCCAGCCTATCAGCTGGGGCAGTTATAGCAATCAGCCCCAGCATTTT. Encoded protein: CASSQPISWGSYSNQPQHF. Combining the CDR3 with reference TRBV7-6 and TRBJ1-5 gives the whole variable domain GAGVSQSPRYKVTKRGQDVALRCDPISGHVSLYWYRQALGQGPEFLTYFNYEAQQDKSGLPNDRFSAERPEGSISTLTIQRTEQRDSAMYRCASSQPISWGSYSNQPQHFGDGTRLSIL.

The gene calls are TRBV4-2 and TRBJ2-2; 9 bases are a match to TRBD2. CDR1 and CDR2 (germline): LGHNA, YNFKEQ. V was pared by 2 bases and J by 5 bases, with 6 bases of the junction left unmatched. This CDR3 has 16 residues. The CDR3 reads CASSQIAGVGTGELFF. CDR3 DNA sequence: TGTGCCAGCAGCCAAATAGCGGGAGTAGGGACCGGGGAGCTGTTTTTT.

As to this clonotype: Mismatch with germline at one junction end may stem from a read error. This chain links TRBV12-3 or TRBV12-4 with TRBJ2-5; the D gene is possibly TRBD2 (5 bases). This CDR3 spans 13 amino acids. The DNA of the CDR3 is TGTGCCAGCAGTTTGGCGGGTCAAGAGACCCGGTACTTC. It yields the protein CASSLAGQETRYF.

V is TRBV5-1 and J is TRBJ2-3; 12 positions match TRBD2. Trimming removed 4 bases from V and 6 bases from J; junction bases left unmatched: 9. The CDR3 sequence is 16 residues long. Germline V gene data show CDR1 as SGHRS and CDR2 as YFSETQ. This CDR3 is CASSRTTSGGPDTQYF. The CDR3 DNA follows: TGCGCCAGCAGCCGTACAACTAGCGGGGGGCCGGATACGCAGTATTTT.

V is TRBV18 and J is TRBJ2-3, with D hard to call. Per germline, CDR1 KGHSH and CDR2 LQKENI. This CDR3 has 13 residues. The V end lost 2 bases, the J end lost 4 bases, and 7 bases lay between the germline ends. The CDR3 loop is CASSPSPSDTQYF. The CDR3 region has the DNA TGTGCCAGCTCACCATCCCCATCAGATACGCAGTATTTT.

The sample holds many counts of this clonotype. The V gene is TRBV3-1, the J gene TRBJ2-5, with D perhaps TRBD2 (6 bases). Germline V gene lookup returns CDR1 LGHDT and CDR2 YNNKEL (reference sequence). V lost 4 bases and J lost 8, with 26 bases in between. This CDR3 contains 17 residues. Written as DNA, the CDR3 is TGTGCCAGCAGCCCCGATATGGGGGGAGTGTCCTCCAGAACCCAGTACTTC. This codes for CASSPDMGGVSSRTQYF.

This clonotype was seen a few times. The chain combines TRBV19 with TRBJ1-1; 8 bases fit TRBD1. The V segment lost 6 bases and the J segment 4 bases; nucleotides outside the gene matches: 7. The CDR3 sequence is 14 residues long. Germline-derived CDR1 and CDR2 are LNHDA and SQIVND (reference sequence). The chain's CDR3 is CASRHRTGITEAFF. Here the CDR3 DNA reads TGTGCCAGTAGGCACAGGACAGGGATCACTGAAGCTTTCTTT.

Concerning this clonotype itself: A read error is possible here, since a much larger clone lies one base away. The chain has TRBV29-1 and TRBJ2-7; tentatively, D is TRBD2 (5 bases). Near its end, the DNA agrees better with TRBJ2-5, so the J call may be wrong. There are 12 residues in the CDR3. Germline CDR1 SQVTM, CDR2 ANQGSEA. The CDR3 is CSVEGGQGTQYF. As DNA, the CDR3 is TGCAGCGTTGAAGGCGGGCAAGGGACCCAGTACTTC.

V is TRBV9 and J is TRBJ2-3; a weak D match, TRBD2 (6 bases). The CDR3 contains 15 residues. From germline, CDR1 is SGDLS and CDR2 YYNGEE. With 2 bases removed from V and 5 bases from J, the gap between germline ends came to 15 bases. The CDR3 coding sequence is TGTGCCAGCAGCGTCCGGGACGGGGGAAGAGATACGCAGTATTTT. It translates to CASSVRDGGRDTQYF. Combining the CDR3 with reference TRBV9 and TRBJ2-3 gives the whole variable domain DSGVTQTPKHLITATGQRVTLRCSPRSGDLSVYWYQQSLDQGLQFLIQYYNGEERAKGNILERFSAQQFPDLHSELNLSSLELGDSALYFCASSVRDGGRDTQYFGPGTRLTVL.

This clonotype was detected once. V usage is TRBV11-2 and J usage is TRBJ2-5; a possible D gene is TRBD1 (5 bases). The DNA end favors TRBJ2-7, so the J call may be wrong. The CDR3 has 13 amino acids. The germline CDR1 and CDR2 sequences are SGHAT and FQNNGV. The CDR3, as DNA: TGTGCCAGCAGCTTAGATGGGGCTAGCGAGCAGTACTTC. This encodes CASSLDGASEQYF.

This clonotype was seen just once. This sequence joins TRBV20-1 and TRBJ2-3; TRBD2 agrees at 11 bases. Germline lookup yields CDR1 DFQATT and CDR2 SNEGSKA (reference sequence). V lost 5 bases and J lost 5; bases outside the gene matches: 6. The CDR3 is made up of 14 amino acids. This CDR3 is CSAGGSGRGDTQYF. The DNA of the CDR3 is TGCAGTGCTGGAGGTAGCGGGAGGGGAGATACGCAGTATTTT.

V and J are TRBV30 and TRBJ1-2; TRBD1 is a possible D gene (5 bases). The CDR3 sequence is 13 residues long. The germline V gene encodes CDR1 GTSNPN and CDR2 SVGIG (reference sequence). The V and J ends lost 2 bases and 4 bases respectively, with 11 bases between them. CDR3 residues: CAWSPGAGYGYTF. CDR3 bases: TGTGCCTGGAGTCCCGGGGCGGGCTATGGCTACACCTTC.

The V and J genes are TRBV5-1 and TRBJ2-1, with 13 bases identical to TRBD2. The CDR3 totals 18 residues. Losses at the gene ends were 3 bases for V and 4 bases for J; bases not matched to a gene: 10. CDR1 and CDR2 from the germline V gene are SGHRS and YFSETQ. This CDR3 reads CASSSPTSGGAIYNEQFF. The CDR3 DNA follows: TGCGCCAGCAGCTCGCCAACTAGCGGGGGGGCGATATACAATGAGCAGTTCTTC.

Only a few counts were recorded for this clonotype. The rearrangement joins TRBV12-3 or TRBV12-4 to TRBJ1-1, with TRBD1 matching 7 bases. The V segment lost 5 bases and the J segment 5 bases; nucleotides outside the gene matches: 5. This CDR3 region has 13 residues. The CDR3 loop is CASSMDRWTEAFF. CDR3 coding DNA: TGTGCCAGCAGTATGGACAGGTGGACTGAAGCTTTCTTT.

This clonotype was counted between two and nine times. The gene calls are TRBV6-6 and TRBJ2-7; 10 positions agree with TRBD1. CDR3 length equals 15 residues. Unmatched junction bases numbered 6, after V lost 0 bases and J lost 7 bases. Germline V CDR1 and CDR2: MNHNY, SVGAGI (reference sequence). The CDR3 spells CASSYSGQGVGEQYF. Here the CDR3 DNA reads TGTGCCAGCAGTTACTCCGGACAGGGGGTTGGGGAGCAGTACTTC.

The chain carries TRBV6-1 and TRBJ1-1; TRBD1 matches at 7 bases. The CDR3 runs to 17 residues. V lost 1 base, J lost 0 bases, and 8 bases stayed unmatched. The germline CDR1 and CDR2 sequences are MNHNS and SASEGT. Here the CDR3 reads CASSEDLTRGLNTEAFF. As DNA, the CDR3 is TGTGCCAGCAGTGAAGACTTGACCAGGGGGTTGAACACTGAAGCTTTCTTT.

This chain links TRBV15 with TRBJ2-1, with 9 nucleotides matching TRBD2. Trimming cost V 0 bases and J 4 bases; bases outside gene matches: 7. This CDR3 is built from 17 residues. The germline gives CDR1 LNHNV, CDR2 YYDKDF (reference sequence). The CDR3 nucleotides read TGTGCCACCAGCAGAGATAAAGGGACTAGCCTTTACAATGAGCAGTTCTTC. Encoded protein: CATSRDKGTSLYNEQFF.

This chain connects TRBV7-4 to TRBJ1-5; no clear D gene. In germline, CDR1 is SGHVT, CDR2 SQSDAQ. The CDR3 extends over 20 amino acids. V lost 5 bases, J lost 0 bases, and 26 bases lay in between. CDR3: CASSPKRTGGYHYSNQPQHF. The CDR3 DNA reads as TGTGCCAGCAGCCCGAAACGGACCGGCGGGTACCATTATAGCAATCAGCCCCAGCATTTT. Looking up the rest from reference TRBV7-4 and TRBJ1-5 gives the full variable domain: GAGVSQSPRYKVAKRGRDVALRCDSISGHVTLYWYRQTLGQGSEVLTYSQSDAQRDKSGRPSGRFSAERPERSVSTLKIQRTEQGDSAVYLCASSPKRTGGYHYSNQPQHFGDGTRLSIL.

The chain combines TRBV10-3 with TRBJ2-5; D possibly corresponds to TRBD2 (5 bases). CDR3 length: 16 amino acids. Germline-derived CDR1 and CDR2 are ENHRY and SYGVKD. The V end lost 6 bases, the J end lost 11 bases, and 28 bases lay between the germline ends. This CDR3 reads CAISDIRDHYYNEQYF. Written as DNA, the CDR3 is TGTGCCATCAGCGACATCCGGGATCACTACTACAATGAGCAGTACTTC.

This clonotype has at least ten counts. V is TRBV29-1 and J is TRBJ2-7; D possibly matches TRBD1 or TRBD2 (7 bases each). Trimming took 6 bases from V and 3 from J, leaving 12 bases between them. The germline CDR1 and CDR2 sequences are SQVTM and ANQGSEA. The CDR3 consists of 12 residues. The CDR3 sequence: CSVGGTVYEQYF. CDR3 sequence (DNA): TGCAGCGTGGGGGGGACAGTCTACGAGCAGTACTTC.

A few counts support this clonotype. V usage is TRBV10-3 and J usage is TRBJ2-5; D not certain. Between the trimmed V and J ends, which lost 3 bases and 7 bases, there was a span of 6 bases. CDR3 length equals 11 residues. The V gene's germline CDR1 is ENHRY and CDR2 SYGVKD. CDR3 DNA sequence: TGTGCCATCAGTGATGGGTGGACCCAGTACTTC. Amino acids: CAISDGWTQYF.

CDR3: CASSMMGLAGITDTQYF. CDR3 coding DNA: TGTGCCAGTAGTATGATGGGACTAGCGGGGATCACAGATACGCAGTATTTT. V is TRBV19 and J is TRBJ2-3; 13 nucleotides align to TRBD2. The junction had 5 bases not matched to a gene; V was cut back by 3 bases and J by 2 bases. This CDR3 has 17 amino acids. Germline CDR1 reads LNHDA; CDR2 reads SQIVND (reference sequence).

The genes are TRBV9 and TRBJ2-2; 10 nucleotides match TRBD2. V shed 4 bases, J shed 2 bases, and the junction held 5 bases outside the gene matches. The germline CDR1 and CDR2 sequences are SGDLS and YYNGEE. The CDR3 has 16 residues. The CDR3 is CASSPASGGNTGELFF. As DNA, the CDR3 is TGTGCCAGCAGCCCCGCTAGCGGGGGTAACACCGGGGAGCTGTTTTTT.

This clonotype was recorded a few times. The genes are TRBV6-6 and TRBJ2-3; 7 bases line up with TRBD1. V was pared by 6 bases and J by 4 bases, with 4 bases of the junction left unmatched. In germline, CDR1 is MNHNY, CDR2 SVGAGI (reference sequence). This CDR3 is built from 13 residues. The CDR3 loop reads CASRGTGADTQYF. CDR3 nucleotide sequence: TGTGCCAGCAGGGGAACAGGGGCAGATACGCAGTATTTT.

The rearrangement links TRBV20-1 to TRBJ2-3, with D perhaps matching TRBD1 (5 bases). Germline V gene sequence: CDR1 DFQATT, CDR2 SNEGSKA (reference sequence). The CDR3 is 17 residues long. Trimming pared 3 bases from V and 0 bases from J, leaving 19 bases between. CDR3 sequence reads: CSARLPGSRQSTDTQYF. For the CDR3, the DNA is TGCAGTGCTAGGCTCCCAGGGTCGCGGCAGAGCACAGATACGCAGTATTTT.

This clonotype has a handful of counts. The chain uses TRBV5-1 and TRBJ2-3, with D unresolved. The length of the CDR3 is 13 residues. The germline V and J ends were trimmed by 4 bases and 4 bases, with 10 bases remaining between them. Looked up from germline, CDR1 is SGHRS and CDR2 is YFSETQ. CDR3 DNA: TGCGCCAGCAGCCCGTTTTCAGCAGATACGCAGTATTTT. Its translation is CASSPFSADTQYF.

The J gene is TRBJ1-1, the V gene TRBV25-1; D is unresolved. The germline V gene encodes CDR1 MGHDK and CDR2 SYGVNS. The CDR3 is 13 amino acids. Trimming shortened V by 6 bases and J by 7 bases, and 15 bases separated the two germline ends. In nucleotides, the CDR3 is TGTGCCAGCAGGCCGGCCCTCACAAGTGAAGCTTTCTTT. It is translated as CASRPALTSEAFF.

In this sample, this clonotype turned up a few times. The chain joins TRBV20-1 to TRBJ2-7; a weak D match, TRBD2 (6 bases). V lost 0 bases and J 3 bases, leaving 18 bases between the germline ends. Germline values: CDR1 DFQATT, CDR2 SNEGSKA (reference sequence). This CDR3 has 16 residues. The CDR3 DNA is TGCAGTGCTAGAGATTCGGGGGACTTTAGCGTCTACGAGCAGTACTTC. This translates into CSARDSGDFSVYEQYF.

The V call is TRBV4-2, the J call TRBJ2-3; D call uncertain. The germline V gene has CDR1 LGHNA and CDR2 YNFKEQ. V shed 2 bases and J shed 0 bases, with 15 bases lying between them. This CDR3 is 17 amino acids long. CDR3 sequence: CASSQWISKSSTDTQYF. In DNA, the CDR3 is TGTGCCAGCAGCCAATGGATTAGCAAGTCTAGCACAGATACGCAGTATTTT.

The rearrangement uses TRBV28 and TRBJ2-1; D perhaps matches TRBD2 (5 bases). The germline gives CDR1 MDHEN, CDR2 SYDVKM. This CDR3 is built from 15 residues. Trimming stripped 2 bases from V and 4 bases from J, with 12 bases between. The CDR3 nucleotides read TGTGCCAGCAGTTTAAAACTAGACCTTTACAATGAGCAGTTCTTC. It encodes CASSLKLDLYNEQFF.